This T cell receptor beta chain was documented in a study of a mutant IDH1 vaccine in newly diagnosed glioma. Background on the study: Prior therapy was radiotherapy, temozolomide, or both; most received both.

As concerns this clone: Its cognate antigen is unknown.

Time point here: week 47, end of study. One vaccine dose held 300 ug of mutant IDH1 20-mer peptide and came with topical imiquimod. Looked up from germline, CDR1 is MNHEY and CDR2 is SVGAGI. J was trimmed by 7 bases and V by 6 bases; bases with no gene match: 9. The CDR3 sequence is 15 residues long. Data came from immunoSEQ multiplex PCR; TCRdb stores just in-frame clones and leaves some out. The data contain fewer than 45,000 clones, roughly 80% of them seen just once; the ten biggest clones take up 18%. Study-level points and caveats: Across multiple MHC alleles, around 92% of patients had vaccine-induced responses.

The chain joins TRBV6-5 to TRBJ2-1, with 10 bases matching TRBD1. The sequencing here drew on PBMCs, taken from a glioma patient whose treatment included an IDH1 peptide vaccine. This sequence was found in a young man with glioma. Some clones in this sample may be carry-over from other donors' samples. The DNA of the CDR3 is TGTGCCAGCAGCCACGGGACAGGGGCTCCTAATGAGCAGTTCTTC. Its translation is CASSHGTGAPNEQFF.